This T cell receptor (beta chain) was sequenced in a study of T cell repertoires in cytomegalovirus infection. There are 17 residues in the CDR3. The junction had 7 bases not matched to a gene; V was cut back by 1 base and J by 0 bases. Germline CDR1 reads LNHNV; CDR2 reads YYDKDF (reference sequence). There are many counts of this clonotype. Using its own MiXCR run on the reads, TCRdb lists one record per CDR3 protein. The repertoire includes almost 550,000 distinct CDR3 sequences, 16% of them detected once, and roughly a quarter sits in the top ten. The sample was CD8+ T cells from PBMCs. The chain couples TRBV15 to TRBJ2-7, with 9 bases matching TRBD2. The clonotype originates from a human donor in good health (CMV status not recorded). Some clones in this sample may be carry-over from other donors' samples. The DNA of the CDR3 is TGTGCCACCAGCAGAGGACTAGCGGATACGAGCTCCTACGAGCAGTACTTC. It translates to CATSRGLADTSSYEQYF.